Listed here are 5 T cell receptor beta chains from one sample, sequenced in a study of PD-1 blockade in classical Hodgkin lymphoma. Time point: cycle 4 day 1 (C4D1), after less than seven weeks of nivolumab. Exposure to brentuximab vedotin varied, and each patient had relapsed following autologous stem cell transplantation. The assay was immunoSEQ multiplex PCR, and TCRdb's table has in-frame clones only and misses some. The table has more than 90,000 clones, around 80% seen once; the top ten hold less than 10%. Sample: peripheral blood mononuclear cells (PBMCs), taken before the fourth cycle of nivolumab. These receptors were obtained from a human donor with classical Hodgkin lymphoma.

V and J are TRBV11-3 and TRBJ2-2; 7 bases are shared with TRBD1. CDR3 length: 13 residues. The V segment lost 5 bases and the J segment 4 bases; nucleotides outside the gene matches: 1. Germline lookup yields CDR1 SGHNT and CDR2 YENEEA. The CDR3 region is CASSRQGTGELFF. CDR3 sequence (DNA): TGTGCCAGCAGCAGACAGGGCACCGGGGAGCTGTTTTTT.

The genes are TRBV18 and TRBJ1-1, with D unresolved. Germline CDR1 is KGHSH and CDR2 is LQKENI. This CDR3 spans 16 amino acids. V was clipped by 3 bases and J by 3 bases, with 17 bases between them. CDR3: CASSPPAYATDTEAFF. In DNA, the CDR3 is TGTGCCAGCTCACCTCCGGCTTACGCAACGGACACTGAAGCTTTCTTT.

The V call is TRBV19, the J call TRBJ2-2; D is ambiguous. Deletions cut 1 base from V and 1 base from J, with 7 bases between. Germline CDR1 is LNHDA and CDR2 is SQIVND (reference sequence). The CDR3 length is 15 residues. The CDR3 coding sequence is TGTGCCAGTAGTATAGCACCTCAGAACACCGGGGAGCTGTTTTTT. Translation: CASSIAPQNTGELFF.

The chain couples TRBV18 to TRBJ1-4; TRBD1 aligns across 8 bases. V was pared by 2 bases and J by 5 bases, with 10 bases of the junction left unmatched. Germline assignment: CDR1 KGHSH and CDR2 LQKENI. This CDR3 is built from 17 residues. The CDR3 here is CASSPIAFGDRNEKLFF. CDR3 coding DNA: TGTGCCAGCTCACCAATTGCCTTTGGGGACAGGAATGAAAAACTGTTTTTT. Full variable domain (remainder filled in from reference TRBV18 and TRBJ1-4): NAGVMQNPRHLVRRRGQEARLRCSPMKGHSHVYWYRQLPEEGLKFMVYLQKENIIDESGMPKERFSAEFPKEGPSILRIQQVVRGDSAAYFCASSPIAFGDRNEKLFFGSGTQLSVL.

The gene calls are TRBV2 and TRBJ2-2; 10 nucleotides align to TRBD1. Germline-derived CDR1 and CDR2 are SNHLY and FYNNEI. The J segment lost 3 bases and the V segment lost 6 bases, leaving 10 bases of the junction unmatched. The CDR3 has 17 residues. The CDR3 DNA is TGTGCCAGCAGGATGGGGGGGACAGGGGTTGACACCGGGGAGCTGTTTTTT. This translates into CASRMGGTGVDTGELFF.